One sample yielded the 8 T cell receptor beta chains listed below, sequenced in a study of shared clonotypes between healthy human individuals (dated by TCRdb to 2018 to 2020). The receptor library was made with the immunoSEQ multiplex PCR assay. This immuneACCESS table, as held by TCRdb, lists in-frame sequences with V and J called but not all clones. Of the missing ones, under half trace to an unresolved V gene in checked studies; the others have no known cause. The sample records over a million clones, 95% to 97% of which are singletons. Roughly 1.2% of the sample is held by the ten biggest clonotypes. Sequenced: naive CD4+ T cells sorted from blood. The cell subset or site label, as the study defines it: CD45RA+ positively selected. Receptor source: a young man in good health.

The CDR3 region is CASSSPRGSTSYEQYF. The CDR3 DNA is TGTGCCAGCAGTTCTCCGAGAGGCTCCACCTCCTACGAGCAGTACTTC. This chain connects TRBV28 to TRBJ2-7; D is unresolved. V dropped 4 bases and J dropped 0 bases, with 16 bases sitting between them. The CDR3 has 16 amino acids. CDR1 is MDHEN and CDR2 is SYDVKM in the germline V gene.

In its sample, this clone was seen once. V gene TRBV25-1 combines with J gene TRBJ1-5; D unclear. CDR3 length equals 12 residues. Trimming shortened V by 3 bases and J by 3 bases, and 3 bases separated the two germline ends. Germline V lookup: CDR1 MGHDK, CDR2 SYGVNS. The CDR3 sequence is CASSEANQPQHF. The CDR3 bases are TGTGCCAGCAGTGAGGCCAATCAGCCCCAGCATTTT. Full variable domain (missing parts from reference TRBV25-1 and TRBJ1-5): EADIYQTPRYLVIGTGKKITLECSQTMGHDKMYWYQQDPGMELHLIHYSYGVNSTEKGDLSSESTVSRIRTEHFPLTLESARPSHTSQYLCASSEANQPQHFGDGTRLSIL.

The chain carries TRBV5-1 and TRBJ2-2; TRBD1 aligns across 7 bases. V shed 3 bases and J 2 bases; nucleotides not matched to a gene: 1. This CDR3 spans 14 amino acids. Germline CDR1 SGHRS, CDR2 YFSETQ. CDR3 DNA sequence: TGCGCCAGCAGCTGGGACAGAAACACCGGGGAGCTGTTTTTT. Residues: CASSWDRNTGELFF.

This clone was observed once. CDR3 residues: CATLKAVYGYTF. The CDR3 DNA follows: TGTGCCACCCTAAAGGCTGTCTATGGCTACACCTTC. The chain employs TRBV28 and TRBJ1-2; no clear D. The CDR3 loop spans 12 amino acids. Trimming pared 10 bases from V and 4 bases from J, leaving 13 bases between. Germline CDR1 and CDR2: MDHEN and SYDVKM.

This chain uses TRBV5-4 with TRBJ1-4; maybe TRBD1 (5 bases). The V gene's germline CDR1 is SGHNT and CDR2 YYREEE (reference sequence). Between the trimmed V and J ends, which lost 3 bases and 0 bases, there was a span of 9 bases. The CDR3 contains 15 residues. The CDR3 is CASSWGTTTNEKLFF. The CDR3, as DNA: TGTGCCAGCAGCTGGGGCACGACAACTAATGAAAAACTGTTTTTT.

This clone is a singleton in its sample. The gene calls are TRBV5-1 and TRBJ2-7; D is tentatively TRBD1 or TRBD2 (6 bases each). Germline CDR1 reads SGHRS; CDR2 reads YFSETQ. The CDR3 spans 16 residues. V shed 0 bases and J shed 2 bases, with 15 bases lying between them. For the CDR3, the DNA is TGCGCCAGCAGCTTGGTCCAGGGGACTGTACCCTACGAGCAGTACTTC. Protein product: CASSLVQGTVPYEQYF.

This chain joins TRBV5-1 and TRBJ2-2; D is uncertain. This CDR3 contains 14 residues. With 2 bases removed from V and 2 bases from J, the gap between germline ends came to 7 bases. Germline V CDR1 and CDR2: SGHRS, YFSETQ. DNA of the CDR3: TGCGCCAGCAGCTTAGGGAAAAACACCGGGGAGCTGTTTTTT. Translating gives CASSLGKNTGELFF. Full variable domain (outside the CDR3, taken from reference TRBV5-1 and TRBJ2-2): KAGVTQTPRYLIKTRGQQVTLSCSPISGHRSVSWYQQTPGQGLQFLFEYFSETQRNKGNFPGRFSGRQFSNSRSEMNVSTLELGDSALYLCASSLGKNTGELFFGEGSRLTVL.

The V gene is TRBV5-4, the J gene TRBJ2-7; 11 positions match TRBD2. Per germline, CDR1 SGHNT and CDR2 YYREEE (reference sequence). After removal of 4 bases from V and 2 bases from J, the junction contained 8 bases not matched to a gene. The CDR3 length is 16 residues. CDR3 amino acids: CASSPLETSGTYEQYF. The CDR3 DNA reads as TGTGCCAGCAGCCCATTGGAGACTAGCGGGACCTACGAGCAGTACTTC.